This TCR beta chain was identified in a study of T cell responses to AZD1222 COVID-19 vaccine. Turning to the study itself: Combined were second doses at about 4 or about 12 weeks.

Germline assignment: CDR1 MDHEN and CDR2 SYDVKM. V lost 6 bases and J lost 2; bases outside the gene matches: 0. The CDR3 has 12 amino acids. Only in-frame clones appear in the TCRdb table, and some are missing; sequencing was by immunoSEQ multiplex PCR. The table includes 90,000 to 120,000 clones, over 85% detected once. The sequence was obtained from an adult in good health. The sequencing used peripheral blood, collected on day 0 of AZD1222 vaccination. This rearrangement joins TRBV28 to TRBJ1-2; 7 bases match TRBD1. The CDR3 DNA follows: TGTGCCAGCAGGACAGGGAACTATGGCTACACCTTC. It specifies CASRTGNYGYTF.